Described below is a single T cell receptor (beta chain) sequence and its context. Repertoires were generated with immunoSEQ multiplex PCR, while TCRdb's copy carries only in-frame clones and drops some. The sample holds about 29,000 clones, approximately 85% seen once. This sample stems from a study of tumor-infiltrating lymphocytes in localized non-small cell lung cancer. As for the study in general: Tumor tissue and non-adjacent uninvolved lung came from each patient.

The CDR3 totals 17 residues. With V trimmed by 0 bases and J by 0 bases, 7 bases remained unmatched. The germline V gene has CDR1 GTSNPN and CDR2 SVGIG (reference sequence). This clonotype was sampled from a human donor with non-small cell lung cancer. This chain uses TRBV30 with TRBJ2-7; 11 bases are shared with TRBD2. Sequenced: lung tumor tissue. The CDR3 region has the DNA TGTGCCTGGAGTGTACCGCTAGCGGGGGGTTACTCCTACGAGCAGTACTTC. It specifies CAWSVPLAGGYSYEQYF.